The 10 T cell receptor beta chains below were found in one sample sequenced in a study of shared T cell receptors in the human thymus. The protocol was immunoSEQ multiplex PCR, while the TCRdb copy is restricted to in-frame clones and leaves out a portion. The data show under 700,000 clones, 78% seen once. Another study also made use of these data, one on human thymus T cells.

What was sequenced was thymocytes. These receptors came from a boy under three years old with a congenital heart defect.

V is TRBV10-3 and J is TRBJ2-1; TRBD1 is a possible D gene (6 bases). Per the germline V gene, CDR1 is ENHRY and CDR2 is SYGVKD. The CDR3 has 16 residues. V was pared by 5 bases and J by 0 bases, with 14 bases between. Here the CDR3 DNA reads TGTGCCATCAGTCCTCACAGGGTTAGCTCCTACAATGAGCAGTTCTTC. Its protein product is CAISPHRVSSYNEQFF.

V and J are TRBV27 and TRBJ2-7, with D perhaps matching TRBD2 (5 bases). Germline CDR1 MNHEY, CDR2 SMNVEV (reference sequence). V lost 4 bases, J lost 4 bases, and 23 bases lay in between. This CDR3 spans 17 amino acids. CDR3 amino acids: CASSSGLRRQLGYEQYF. The CDR3 nucleotides are TGTGCCAGCAGTTCTGGCCTTAGACGGCAACTAGGATACGAGCAGTACTTC.

The genes are TRBV18 and TRBJ2-7; D is undetermined. Trimming cost V 3 bases and J 0 bases, with 6 bases left between them. The germline gives CDR1 KGHSH, CDR2 LQKENI. This CDR3 contains 13 residues. The CDR3 region has the DNA TGTGCCAGCTCACCTTCGAGCTCCTACGAGCAGTACTTC. Translation gives CASSPSSSYEQYF.

The J gene is TRBJ1-3, the V gene TRBV5-8; possible D gene TRBD1, 6 bases. In germline, CDR1 is SGHTS, CDR2 YDEGEE. Trimming cost V 0 bases and J 3 bases, with 10 bases left between them. This CDR3 has 15 amino acids. The CDR3: CASSLAYRVGNTIYF. Here the CDR3 DNA reads TGTGCCAGCAGCTTGGCGTACAGGGTTGGAAACACCATATATTTT.

This rearrangement joins TRBV6-5 to TRBJ2-7; D remains unclear. V was clipped by 2 bases and J by 2 bases, with 13 bases between them. Germline V gene sequence: CDR1 MNHEY, CDR2 SVGAGI. The CDR3 has 15 residues. In nucleotides, the CDR3 is TGTGCCAGCAGTTACCCCCGCCCGGAGCCCTACGAGCAGTACTTC. It codes for CASSYPRPEPYEQYF.

The CDR3 loop reads CASAGQGANYGYTF. CDR3 coding DNA: TGTGCCAGCGCGGGACAGGGGGCGAACTATGGCTACACCTTC. The V call is TRBV19, the J call TRBJ1-2, with 12 bases identical to TRBD1. Germline-derived CDR1 and CDR2 are LNHDA and SQIVND (reference sequence). V trimming: 9 bases; J trimming: 2 bases; junction bases outside the gene matches: 4. This CDR3 is 14 amino acids long.

The J gene is TRBJ1-5, the V gene TRBV28; 8 bases map to TRBD1. V lost 6 bases to trimming and J lost 1 base; unmatched junction nucleotides: 5. The CDR3 extends over 15 amino acids. CDR1 and CDR2 from the germline V gene are MDHEN and SYDVKM. The CDR3 spells CASSYRGGSNQPQHF. CDR3 DNA: TGTGCCAGCAGCTACAGGGGGGGAAGCAATCAGCCCCAGCATTTT.

The rearrangement joins TRBV5-4 to TRBJ1-2, with 7 bases fitting TRBD1. Trimming removed 4 bases from V and 2 bases from J; junction bases left unmatched: 5. Germline lookup yields CDR1 SGHNT and CDR2 YYREEE (reference sequence). This CDR3 has 14 amino acids. The CDR3 nucleotides are TGTGCCAGCAGCCCATGGGACAGCAACTATGGCTACACCTTC. Its protein is CASSPWDSNYGYTF. The full variable domain, with the rest looked up from reference TRBV5-4 and TRBJ1-2, is ETGVTQSPTHLIKTRGQQVTLRCSSQSGHNTVSWYQQALGQGPQFIFQYYREEENGRGNFPPRFSGLQFPNYSSELNVNALELDDSALYLCASSPWDSNYGYTFGSGTRLTVV.

The V and J genes are TRBV5-6 and TRBJ1-4; 7 positions match TRBD1. The CDR3 is 14 amino acids. Germline CDR1 is SGHDT and CDR2 is YYEEEE. V lost 4 bases and J lost 4; bases outside the gene matches: 4. This CDR3 reads CASSTGQINEKLFF. The CDR3 DNA reads as TGTGCCAGCAGCACGGGACAGATTAATGAAAAACTGTTTTTT.

The chain combines TRBV4-2 with TRBJ2-7; 7 bases map to TRBD1. J lost 2 bases, V lost 1 base, and 14 bases had no gene match. The CDR3 totals 18 residues. The V gene's germline CDR1 is LGHNA and CDR2 YNFKEQ. CDR3 sequence (DNA): TGTGCCAGCAGCCAAGCCGACGGCCGGACAGGAACTACCTACGAGCAGTACTTC. Translated: CASSQADGRTGTTYEQYF.